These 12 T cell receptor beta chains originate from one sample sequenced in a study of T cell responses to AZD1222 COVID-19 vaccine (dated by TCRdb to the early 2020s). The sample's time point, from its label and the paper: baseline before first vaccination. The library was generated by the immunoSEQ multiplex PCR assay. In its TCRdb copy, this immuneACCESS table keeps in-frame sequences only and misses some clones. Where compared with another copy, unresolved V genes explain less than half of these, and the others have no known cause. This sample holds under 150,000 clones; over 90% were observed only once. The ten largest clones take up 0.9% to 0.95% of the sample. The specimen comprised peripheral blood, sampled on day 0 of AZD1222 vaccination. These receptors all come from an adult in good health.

CDR3 sequence: CASSVEVGADTGELFF. The CDR3, as DNA: TGTGCCAGCAGCGTAGAGGTGGGGGCGGACACCGGGGAGCTGTTTTTT. The chain combines TRBV9 with TRBJ2-2, with D possibly matching TRBD1 (6 bases). This CDR3 region has 16 residues. Germline CDR1 reads SGDLS; CDR2 reads YYNGEE. V was clipped by 0 bases and J by 3 bases, with 12 bases between them.

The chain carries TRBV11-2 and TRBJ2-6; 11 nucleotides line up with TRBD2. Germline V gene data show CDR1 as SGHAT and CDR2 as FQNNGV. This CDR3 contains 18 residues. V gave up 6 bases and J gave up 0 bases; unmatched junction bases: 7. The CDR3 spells CASSSRLAGNSGANVLTF. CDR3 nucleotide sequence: TGTGCCAGCAGTTCCCGACTAGCGGGGAACTCTGGGGCCAACGTCCTGACTTTC. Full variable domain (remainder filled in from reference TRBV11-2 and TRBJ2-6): EAGVAQSPRYKIIEKRQSVAFWCNPISGHATLYWYQQILGQGPKLLIQFQNNGVVDDSQLPKDRFSAERLKGVDSTLKIQPAKLEDSAVYLCASSSRLAGNSGANVLTFGAGSRLTVL.

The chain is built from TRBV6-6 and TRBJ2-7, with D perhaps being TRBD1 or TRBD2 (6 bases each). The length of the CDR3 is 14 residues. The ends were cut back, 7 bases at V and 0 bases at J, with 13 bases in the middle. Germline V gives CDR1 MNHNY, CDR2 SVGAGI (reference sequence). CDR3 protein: CASTDGGLSYEQYF. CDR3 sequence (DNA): TGTGCCAGCACGGACGGGGGCCTCTCCTACGAGCAGTACTTC.

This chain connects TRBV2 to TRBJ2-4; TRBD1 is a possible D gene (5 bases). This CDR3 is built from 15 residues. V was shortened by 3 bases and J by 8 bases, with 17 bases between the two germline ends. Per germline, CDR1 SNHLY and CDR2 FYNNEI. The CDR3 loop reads CASSDSDNLGYIQYF. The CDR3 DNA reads TGTGCCAGCAGTGACTCGGACAATTTGGGGTACATTCAGTACTTC.

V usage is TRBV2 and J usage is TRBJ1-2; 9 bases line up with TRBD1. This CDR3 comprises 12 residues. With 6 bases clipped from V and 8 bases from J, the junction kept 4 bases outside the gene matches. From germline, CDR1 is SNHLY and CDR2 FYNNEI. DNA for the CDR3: TGTGCCAGCAGACGACAGGGGGGCGGCTACACCTTC. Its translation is CASRRQGGGYTF.

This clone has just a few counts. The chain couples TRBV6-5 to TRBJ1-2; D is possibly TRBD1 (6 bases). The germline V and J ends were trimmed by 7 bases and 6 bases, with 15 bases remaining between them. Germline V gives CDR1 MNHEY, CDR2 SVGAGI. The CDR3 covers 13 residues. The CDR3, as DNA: TGTGCCAGCACCGAGACAGGAACTAATGGCTACACCTTC. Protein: CASTETGTNGYTF.

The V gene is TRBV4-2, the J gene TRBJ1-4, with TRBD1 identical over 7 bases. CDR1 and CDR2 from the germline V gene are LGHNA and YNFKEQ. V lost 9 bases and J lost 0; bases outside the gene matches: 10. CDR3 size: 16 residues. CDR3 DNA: TGTGCCAGTACAGGACAGGCGTCTGCAACTAATGAAAAACTGTTTTTT. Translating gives CASTGQASATNEKLFF.

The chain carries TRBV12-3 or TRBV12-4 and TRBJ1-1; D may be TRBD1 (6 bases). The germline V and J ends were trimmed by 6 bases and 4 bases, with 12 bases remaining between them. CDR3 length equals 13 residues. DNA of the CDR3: TGTGCCAGCAGCAGGGACATAGCCACTGAAGCTTTCTTT. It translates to CASSRDIATEAFF.

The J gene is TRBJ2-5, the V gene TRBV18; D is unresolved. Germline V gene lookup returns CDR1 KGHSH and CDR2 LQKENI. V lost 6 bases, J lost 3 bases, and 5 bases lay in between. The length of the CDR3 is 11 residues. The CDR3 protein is CASSGKETQYF. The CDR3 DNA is TGTGCCAGCTCGGGGAAAGAGACCCAGTACTTC.

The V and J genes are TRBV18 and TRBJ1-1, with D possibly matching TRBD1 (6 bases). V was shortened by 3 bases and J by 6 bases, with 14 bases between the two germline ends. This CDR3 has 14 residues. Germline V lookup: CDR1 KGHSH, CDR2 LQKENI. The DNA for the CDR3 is TGTGCCAGCTCACCTGCACCGGGACACCCTGAAGCTTTCTTT. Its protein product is CASSPAPGHPEAFF.

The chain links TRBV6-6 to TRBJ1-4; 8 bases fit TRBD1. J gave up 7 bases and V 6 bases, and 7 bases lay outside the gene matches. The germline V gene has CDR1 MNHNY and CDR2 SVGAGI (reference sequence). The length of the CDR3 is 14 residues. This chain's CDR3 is CASSRQGRIEKLFF. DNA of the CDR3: TGTGCCAGCAGCAGACAGGGGAGGATTGAAAAACTGTTTTTT.

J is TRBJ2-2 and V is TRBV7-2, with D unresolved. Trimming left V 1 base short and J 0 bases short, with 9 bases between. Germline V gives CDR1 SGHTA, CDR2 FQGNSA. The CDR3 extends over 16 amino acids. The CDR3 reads CASSLELFANTGELFF. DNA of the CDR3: TGTGCCAGCAGCTTAGAGTTGTTCGCGAACACCGGGGAGCTGTTTTTT. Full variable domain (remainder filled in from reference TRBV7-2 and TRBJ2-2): GAGVSQSPSNKVTEKGKDVELRCDPISGHTALYWYRQSLGQGLEFLIYFQGNSAPDKSGLPSDRFSAERTGGSVSTLTIQRTQQEDSAVYLCASSLELFANTGELFFGEGSRLTVL.